The table lists the clone carrying this T cell receptor (beta chain) with many counts. The antigen remains undetermined. The entry originates in a study of CD8+CD57+ T cells in acquired aplastic anemia. Study details: When averaged, DNA from sorted CD4+ and CD8+ cells came to 3 to 4 ug.

Template material for TCR beta VDJ and CDR3 profiling consisted of genomic DNA. TCRdb analysed the reads with MiXCR anew, one entry per CDR3 protein. Found here are roughly 300,000 distinct CDR3 sequences, approximately 57% of them singletons; the top ten hold approximately 8%. Germline CDR1 reads SNHLY; CDR2 reads FYNNEI. Trimming stripped 7 bases from V and 2 bases from J, with 11 bases between. This CDR3 has 13 residues. Study findings and constraints: Roughly 31 was the count of CD8+ CDR3 sequences that patients shared with controls. In CD8+ cells, Simpson's diversity showed no significant difference between patients and controls.

This chain uses TRBV2 with TRBJ2-5; perhaps TRBD1 as D (6 bases). Sequencing was performed on sorted CD4+, CD8+, or CD8+CD57+ T cells (not recorded which) from PBMCs. The clonotype was recovered from a human donor with severe aplastic anemia or a healthy control (not recorded which). CDR3 region: CASNPDSQETQYF. CDR3 DNA: TGTGCCAGCAACCCGGACAGTCAAGAGACCCAGTACTTC.